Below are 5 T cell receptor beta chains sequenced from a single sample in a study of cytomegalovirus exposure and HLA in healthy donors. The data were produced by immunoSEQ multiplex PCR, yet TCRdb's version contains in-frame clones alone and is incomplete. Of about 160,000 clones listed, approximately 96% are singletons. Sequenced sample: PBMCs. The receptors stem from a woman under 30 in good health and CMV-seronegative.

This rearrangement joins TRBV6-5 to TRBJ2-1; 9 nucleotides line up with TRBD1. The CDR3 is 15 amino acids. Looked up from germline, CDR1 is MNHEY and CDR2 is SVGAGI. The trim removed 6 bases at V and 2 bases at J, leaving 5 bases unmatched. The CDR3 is CASSLDRGAYNEQFF. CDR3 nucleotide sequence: TGTGCCAGCAGCCTTGACAGGGGGGCCTACAATGAGCAGTTCTTC.

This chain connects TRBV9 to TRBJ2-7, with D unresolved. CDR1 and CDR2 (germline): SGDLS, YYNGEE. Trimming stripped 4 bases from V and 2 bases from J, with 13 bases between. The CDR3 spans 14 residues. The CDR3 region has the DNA TGTGCCAGCAGCCCGGCAGGTCTGGCCTACGAGCAGTACTTC. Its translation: CASSPAGLAYEQYF. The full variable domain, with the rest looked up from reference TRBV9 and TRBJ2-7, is DSGVTQTPKHLITATGQRVTLRCSPRSGDLSVYWYQQSLDQGLQFLIQYYNGEERAKGNILERFSAQQFPDLHSELNLSSLELGDSALYFCASSPAGLAYEQYFGPGTRLTVT.

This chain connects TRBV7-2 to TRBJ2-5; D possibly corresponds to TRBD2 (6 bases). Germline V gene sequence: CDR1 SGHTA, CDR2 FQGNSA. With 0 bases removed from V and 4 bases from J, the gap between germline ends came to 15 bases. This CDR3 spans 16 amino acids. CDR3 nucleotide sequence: TGTGCCAGCAGCTTAGCGCCCCCGGCGCGGGGAGAGACCCAGTACTTC. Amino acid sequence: CASSLAPPARGETQYF.

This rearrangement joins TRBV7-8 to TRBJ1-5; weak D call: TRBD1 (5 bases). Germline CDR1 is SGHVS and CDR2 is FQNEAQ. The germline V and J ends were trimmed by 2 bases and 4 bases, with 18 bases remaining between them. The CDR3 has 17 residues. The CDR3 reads CASSLLRGRDLNQPQHF. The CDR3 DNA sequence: TGTGCCAGCAGCTTACTACGCGGGAGGGACCTGAATCAGCCCCAGCATTTT.

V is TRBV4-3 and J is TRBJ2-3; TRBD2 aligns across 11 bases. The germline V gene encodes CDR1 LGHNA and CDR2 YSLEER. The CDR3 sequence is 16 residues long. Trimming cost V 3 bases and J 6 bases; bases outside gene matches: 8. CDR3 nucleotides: TGCGCCAGCAGCCAGACGACTAGCGGGGATAGGGATACGCAGTATTTT. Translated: CASSQTTSGDRDTQYF.